These T cell receptor beta chains were read from a single sample in a study of OX40 agonist ivuxolimab in advanced cancers. Only in-frame clones appear in the TCRdb table, and some are missing; sequencing was by immunoSEQ multiplex PCR. Counted here are about 76,000 clones, over 75% occurring once; the ten biggest clones make up 5% to 6.5%. The material was CD4+ or CD8+ T cells sorted from blood, obtained in a trial of the OX40 agonist ivuxolimab. The receptors derive from an adult with an advanced solid tumor such as melanoma, head and neck, liver or kidney cancer. The CDR3 runs from the conserved cysteine through the conserved F or W. Fields, in order: D gene, J gene, V gene, clone size, CDR3 DNA, CDR3 protein. D genes are given only for firm matches. Only some rows state a clone size, as once, few, many or a class for expanded clones.

d_call: TRBD1; j_call: TRBJ2-3; v_call: TRBV4-3; clone_size: NA; cdr3_nt: TGCGCCAGCAGCCAAGAGCCCCCACGACAGGGGGCGGCTGATACGCAGTATTTT; cdr3_aa: CASSQEPPRQGAADTQYF
d_call: TRBD2; j_call: TRBJ2-7; v_call: TRBV28; clone_size: NA; cdr3_nt: TGTGCCAGCAGTTTAACGGCTAGCGGACACTACGAGCAGTACTTC; cdr3_aa: CASSLTASGHYEQYF
d_call: NA; j_call: TRBJ1-5; v_call: TRBV19; clone_size: NA; cdr3_nt: TGTGCCAGTAGTATTGCAGGAACTAGCAATCAGCCCCAGCATTTT; cdr3_aa: CASSIAGTSNQPQHF
d_call: NA; j_call: TRBJ2-3; v_call: TRBV5-6; clone_size: NA; cdr3_nt: TGTGCCAGCCGTTCCACTAGCTTTGATACGCAGTATTTT; cdr3_aa: CASRSTSFDTQYF
d_call: NA; j_call: TRBJ2-3; v_call: TRBV2; clone_size: few; cdr3_nt: TGTGCCAGCAACCCCCCTTACACAGATACGCAGTATTTT; cdr3_aa: CASNPPYTDTQYF
d_call: NA; j_call: TRBJ1-1; v_call: TRBV2; clone_size: NA; cdr3_nt: TGTGCCAGCAGTGAATTGAGGGACACTGAAGCTTTCTTT; cdr3_aa: CASSELRDTEAFF
d_call: TRBD1; j_call: TRBJ2-7; v_call: TRBV27; clone_size: NA; cdr3_nt: TGTGCCAGCAGTCCATCGGGACAGGGGGGCTACGAGCAGTACTTC; cdr3_aa: CASSPSGQGGYEQYF
d_call: NA; j_call: TRBJ2-7; v_call: TRBV5-1; clone_size: NA; cdr3_nt: TGCGCCAGCAGCTTAAAAGGGGTAGGCGAGCAGTACTTC; cdr3_aa: CASSLKGVGEQYF
d_call: TRBD2; j_call: TRBJ2-1; v_call: TRBV12-5; clone_size: NA; cdr3_nt: TGTGCTAGTGGCTACGTTCTAGCGGGGGCCTACAATGAGCAGTTCTTC; cdr3_aa: CASGYVLAGAYNEQFF
d_call: NA; j_call: TRBJ1-2; v_call: TRBV27; clone_size: NA; cdr3_nt: TGTGCCAGCAGTCCCACACCTGGAGACCTCCTCGGCTACACCTTC; cdr3_aa: CASSPTPGDLLGYTF
d_call: NA; j_call: TRBJ2-2; v_call: TRBV6-1; clone_size: NA; cdr3_nt: TGTGCCAGCGACCGGGGGAACACCGGGGAGCTGTTTTTT; cdr3_aa: CASDRGNTGELFF
d_call: NA; j_call: TRBJ1-6; v_call: TRBV6-1; clone_size: NA; cdr3_nt: TGTGCCAGCAGTGAAGCGGGTCGGACACCCCTCCACTTT; cdr3_aa: CASSEAGRTPLHF
d_call: NA; j_call: TRBJ2-7; v_call: TRBV7-2; clone_size: NA; cdr3_nt: TGTGCCAGCAGCTTAGCCGGCCAGACCTACGAGCAGTACTTC; cdr3_aa: CASSLAGQTYEQYF
d_call: NA; j_call: TRBJ2-1; v_call: TRBV5-1; clone_size: NA; cdr3_nt: TGCGCCAGCAAGAGGGCGGTACAGCGGAACTACAATGAGCAGTTCTTC; cdr3_aa: CASKRAVQRNYNEQFF
d_call: TRBD1; j_call: TRBJ2-7; v_call: TRBV19; clone_size: NA; cdr3_nt: TGTGCCAGTAGTATTACAGGGGCGCGATCCTACGAGCAGTACTTC; cdr3_aa: CASSITGARSYEQYF
d_call: TRBD1; j_call: TRBJ1-1; v_call: TRBV5-1; clone_size: NA; cdr3_nt: TGCGCCAGCAGCCTCGGACAGGGCCTGAACACTGAAGCTTTCTTT; cdr3_aa: CASSLGQGLNTEAFF
d_call: NA; j_call: TRBJ1-5; v_call: TRBV9; clone_size: NA; cdr3_nt: TGTGCCAGCAGCCCCGAGGACGGCCACAATCAGCCCCAGCATTTT; cdr3_aa: CASSPEDGHNQPQHF
d_call: NA; j_call: TRBJ1-2; v_call: TRBV27; clone_size: NA; cdr3_nt: TGTGCCAGCAGTTTTAAGGCACCTGGCATCCCAACCCATTATGGCTACACCTTC; cdr3_aa: CASSFKAPGIPTHYGYTF
d_call: TRBD1; j_call: TRBJ1-5; v_call: TRBV10-3; clone_size: NA; cdr3_nt: TGTGCCATCAGTGAGTCGGCAGGGGGAAGACAGCCCCAGCATTTT; cdr3_aa: CAISESAGGRQPQHF
d_call: TRBD2; j_call: TRBJ2-7; v_call: TRBV29-1; clone_size: NA; cdr3_nt: TGCAGCGTTTCCCTAGCGGGAGATGGCGAGCAGTACTTC; cdr3_aa: CSVSLAGDGEQYF
d_call: TRBD1; j_call: TRBJ1-2; v_call: TRBV7-9; clone_size: NA; cdr3_nt: TGTGCCAGCAGTCGAAGGACAGGGGAGCATGGCTACACCTTC; cdr3_aa: CASSRRTGEHGYTF
d_call: TRBD2; j_call: TRBJ2-1; v_call: TRBV7-2; clone_size: NA; cdr3_nt: TGTGCCAGCCTCCCGGCTAGCGGGGGTTCTTACAATGAGCAGTTCTTC; cdr3_aa: CASLPASGGSYNEQFF
d_call: NA; j_call: TRBJ1-2; v_call: TRBV2; clone_size: NA; cdr3_nt: TGTGCCAGCAGCCCCACAGGGTACTATGGCTACACCTTC; cdr3_aa: CASSPTGYYGYTF
d_call: NA; j_call: TRBJ2-3; v_call: TRBV7-2; clone_size: NA; cdr3_nt: TGTGCCAGCAGCTTAATAACAGATACGCAGTATTTT; cdr3_aa: CASSLITDTQYF
d_call: NA; j_call: TRBJ2-7; v_call: TRBV7-9; clone_size: NA; cdr3_nt: TGTGCCAGCAGCGCAGGGTTTACCTACGAGCAGTACTTC; cdr3_aa: CASSAGFTYEQYF
d_call: TRBD1; j_call: TRBJ1-5; v_call: TRBV19; clone_size: NA; cdr3_nt: TGTGCCAGTAGTATTGTACAGGGGAATCAGCCCCAGCATTTT; cdr3_aa: CASSIVQGNQPQHF
d_call: TRBD1; j_call: TRBJ1-1; v_call: TRBV9; clone_size: NA; cdr3_nt: TGTGCCAGCAGCGTACTAGCACAGGGGTACACTGAAGCTTTCTTT; cdr3_aa: CASSVLAQGYTEAFF
d_call: NA; j_call: TRBJ1-2; v_call: TRBV27; clone_size: NA; cdr3_nt: TGTGCCAGCAGTCCCCGAGTTTTCGACTATGGCTACACCTTC; cdr3_aa: CASSPRVFDYGYTF
d_call: NA; j_call: TRBJ2-3; v_call: TRBV6-5; clone_size: NA; cdr3_nt: TGTGCCAGCAGTCGCGGAGAAAGGCCAGATACGCAGTATTTT; cdr3_aa: CASSRGERPDTQYF